The clone carrying this T cell receptor (beta chain) was counted a single time. Its specificity is not known. This sample is drawn from a study of cytomegalovirus exposure and HLA in healthy donors. V shed 7 bases and J shed 0 bases, with 11 bases lying between them. The germline CDR1 and CDR2 sequences are MNHEY and SVGAGI. The CDR3 is 14 residues long. The study ran its PCR with 60 Vbeta and 13 Jbeta primers. Some clones are missing from TCRdb's copy, which holds only in-frame ones; the method was immunoSEQ multiplex PCR. The sample contains about 130,000 clones, roughly 78% of which appear only once. All the people who gave samples were healthy bone marrow donors. The study's findings and limits: By HLA locus, TCR association rates varied in a later analysis, with DRB1 showing the most and HLA-C the fewest. Among the sequence variants, a highly shared cluster was likely an artifact of sequencing.

The gene calls are TRBV6-5 and TRBJ2-3, with a tentative D call TRBD1 (5 bases). Material: PBMCs. This receptor was identified in a man between 45 and 60 years old in good health and CMV-seropositive. The CDR3 DNA is TGTGCCAGCATGGGGCTCAGTAGCACAGATACGCAGTATTTT. It translates to CASMGLSSTDTQYF.